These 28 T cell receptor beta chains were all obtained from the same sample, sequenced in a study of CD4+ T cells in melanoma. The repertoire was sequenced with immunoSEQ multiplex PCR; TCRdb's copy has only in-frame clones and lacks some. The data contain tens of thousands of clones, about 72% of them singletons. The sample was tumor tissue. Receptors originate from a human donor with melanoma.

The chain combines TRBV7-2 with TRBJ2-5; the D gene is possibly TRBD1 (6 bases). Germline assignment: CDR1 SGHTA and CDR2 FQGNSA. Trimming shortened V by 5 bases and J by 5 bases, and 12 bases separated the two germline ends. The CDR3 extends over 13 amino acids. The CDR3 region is CASSILQGETQYF. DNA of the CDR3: TGTGCCAGCAGCATATTGCAGGGGGAGACCCAGTACTTC.

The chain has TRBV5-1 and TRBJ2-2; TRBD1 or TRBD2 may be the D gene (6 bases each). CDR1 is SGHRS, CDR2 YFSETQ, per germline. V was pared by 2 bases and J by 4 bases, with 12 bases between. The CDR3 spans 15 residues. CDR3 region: CASSFPGATTGELFF. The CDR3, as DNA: TGCGCCAGCAGCTTCCCGGGGGCGACCACCGGGGAGCTGTTTTTT.

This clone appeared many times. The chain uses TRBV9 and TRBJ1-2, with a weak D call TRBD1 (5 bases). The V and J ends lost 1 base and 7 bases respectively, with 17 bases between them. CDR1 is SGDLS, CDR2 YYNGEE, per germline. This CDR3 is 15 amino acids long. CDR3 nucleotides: TGTGCCAGCAGCGTATATTTAAGTGGGGGGGTTGGCTACACCTTC. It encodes CASSVYLSGGVGYTF. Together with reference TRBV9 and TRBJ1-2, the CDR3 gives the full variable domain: DSGVTQTPKHLITATGQRVTLRCSPRSGDLSVYWYQQSLDQGLQFLIQYYNGEERAKGNILERFSAQQFPDLHSELNLSSLELGDSALYFCASSVYLSGGVGYTFGSGTRLTVV.

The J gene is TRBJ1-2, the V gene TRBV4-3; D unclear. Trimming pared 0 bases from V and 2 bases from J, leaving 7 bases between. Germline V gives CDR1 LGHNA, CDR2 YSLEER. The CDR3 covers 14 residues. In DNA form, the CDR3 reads TGCGCCAGCAGCCAAGACATAGGGAACTATGGCTACACCTTC. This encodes CASSQDIGNYGYTF.

In DNA form, the CDR3 reads TGTGCCTGGGGGGGGGAACGGGACAGGGGCTATGGCTACACCTTC. Residues: CAWGGERDRGYGYTF. The rearrangement joins TRBV30 to TRBJ1-2; 10 nucleotides line up with TRBD1. The CDR3 loop spans 15 amino acids. Trimming at V came to 5 bases and at J to 4 bases, leaving 10 bases not matched to a gene. CDR1 is GTSNPN and CDR2 is SVGIG in the germline V gene (reference sequence).

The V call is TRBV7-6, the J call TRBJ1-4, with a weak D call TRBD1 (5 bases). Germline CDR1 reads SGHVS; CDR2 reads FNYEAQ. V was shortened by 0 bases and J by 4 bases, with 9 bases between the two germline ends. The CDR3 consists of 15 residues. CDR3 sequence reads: CASSLAAGLNEKLFF. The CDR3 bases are TGTGCCAGCAGCTTAGCAGCAGGGCTTAATGAAAAACTGTTTTTT.

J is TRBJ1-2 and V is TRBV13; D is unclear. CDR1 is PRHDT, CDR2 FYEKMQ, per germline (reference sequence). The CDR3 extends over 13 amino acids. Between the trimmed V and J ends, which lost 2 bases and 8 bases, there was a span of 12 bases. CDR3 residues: CASSLTGLSGYTF. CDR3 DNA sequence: TGTGCCAGCAGCTTAACCGGACTGTCCGGCTACACCTTC.

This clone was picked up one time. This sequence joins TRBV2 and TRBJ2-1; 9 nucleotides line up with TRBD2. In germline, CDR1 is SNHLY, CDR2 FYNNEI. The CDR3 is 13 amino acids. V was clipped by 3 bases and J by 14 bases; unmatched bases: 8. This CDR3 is CASSERGGGLEFF. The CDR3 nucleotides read TGTGCCAGCAGTGAGCGGGGGGGCGGGTTGGAGTTCTTC.

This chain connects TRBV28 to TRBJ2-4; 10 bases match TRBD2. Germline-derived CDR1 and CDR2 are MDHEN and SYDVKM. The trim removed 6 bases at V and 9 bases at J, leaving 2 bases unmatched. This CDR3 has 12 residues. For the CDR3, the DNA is TGTGCCAGCAGGGGACTAGCGAGCATTCAGTACTTC. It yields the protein CASRGLASIQYF.

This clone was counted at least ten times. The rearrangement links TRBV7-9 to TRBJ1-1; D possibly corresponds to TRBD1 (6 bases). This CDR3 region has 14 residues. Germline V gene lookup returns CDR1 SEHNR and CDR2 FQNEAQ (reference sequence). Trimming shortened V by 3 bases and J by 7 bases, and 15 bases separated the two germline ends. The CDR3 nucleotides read TGTGCCAGCAGCTTGGCCGGGGGGCTAGGTGAAGCTTTCTTT. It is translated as CASSLAGGLGEAFF.

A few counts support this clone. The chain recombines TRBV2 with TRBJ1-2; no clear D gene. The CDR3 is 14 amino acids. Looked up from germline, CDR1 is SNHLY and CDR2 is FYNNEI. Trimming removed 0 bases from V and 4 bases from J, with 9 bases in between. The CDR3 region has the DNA TGTGCCAGCAGTGAAGCTCAGGAGGCCTATGGCTACACCTTC. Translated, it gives CASSEAQEAYGYTF.

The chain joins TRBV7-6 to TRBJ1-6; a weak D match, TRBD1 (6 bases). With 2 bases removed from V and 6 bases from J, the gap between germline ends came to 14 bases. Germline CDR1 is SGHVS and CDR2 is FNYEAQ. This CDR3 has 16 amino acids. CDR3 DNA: TGTGCCAGCAGCTTAAGGGGGGAGAACCTTAATTCACCCCTCCACTTT. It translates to CASSLRGENLNSPLHF.

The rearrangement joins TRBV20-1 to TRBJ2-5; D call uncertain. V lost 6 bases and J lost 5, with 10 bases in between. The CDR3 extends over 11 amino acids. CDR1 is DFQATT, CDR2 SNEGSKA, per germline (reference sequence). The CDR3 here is CSAQVRETQYF. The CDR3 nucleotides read TGCAGTGCCCAGGTCCGGGAGACCCAGTACTTC.

The chain's CDR3 is CASSLMAGGDPGNTIYF. CDR3 coding DNA: TGTGCCAGCAGCTTGATGGCCGGGGGCGATCCTGGAAACACCATATATTTT. The chain couples TRBV5-4 to TRBJ1-3, with D possibly TRBD1 on 6 matching bases. The CDR3 runs to 17 residues. Germline V gene lookup returns CDR1 SGHNT and CDR2 YYREEE (reference sequence). V was trimmed by 1 base and J by 2 bases, leaving 16 bases between them.

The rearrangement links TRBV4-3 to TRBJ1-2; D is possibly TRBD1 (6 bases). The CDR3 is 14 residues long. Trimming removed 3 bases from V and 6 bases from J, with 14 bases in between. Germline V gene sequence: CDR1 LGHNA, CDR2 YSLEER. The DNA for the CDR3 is TGCGCCAGCAGCCACGGACAGAGTGTCGATGGCTACACCTTC. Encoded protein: CASSHGQSVDGYTF.

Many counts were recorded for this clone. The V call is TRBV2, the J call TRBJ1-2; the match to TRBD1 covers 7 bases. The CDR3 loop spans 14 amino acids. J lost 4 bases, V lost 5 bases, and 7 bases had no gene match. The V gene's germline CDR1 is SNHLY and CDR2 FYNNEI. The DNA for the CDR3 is TGTGCCAGCAGTATAACCGGGACAGTCTATGGCTACACCTTC. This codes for CASSITGTVYGYTF.

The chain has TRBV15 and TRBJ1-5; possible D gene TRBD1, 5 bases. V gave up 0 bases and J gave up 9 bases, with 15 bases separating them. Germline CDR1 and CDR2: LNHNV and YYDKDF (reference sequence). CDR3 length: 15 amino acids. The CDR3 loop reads CATSRDLRGGRPQHF. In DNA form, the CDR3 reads TGTGCCACCAGCAGAGATCTGCGGGGGGGTCGGCCCCAGCATTTT. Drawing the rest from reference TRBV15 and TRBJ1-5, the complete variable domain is DAMVIQNPRYQVTQFGKPVTLSCSQTLNHNVMYWYQQKSSQAPKLLFHYYDKDFNNEADTPDNFQSRRPNTSFCFLDIRSPGLGDTAMYLCATSRDLRGGRPQHFGDGTRLSIL.

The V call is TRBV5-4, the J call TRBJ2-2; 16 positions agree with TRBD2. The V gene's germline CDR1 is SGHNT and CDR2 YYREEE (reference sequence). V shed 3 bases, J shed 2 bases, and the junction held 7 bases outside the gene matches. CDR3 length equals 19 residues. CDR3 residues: CASSYPGLAGGSNTGELFF. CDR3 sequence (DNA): TGTGCCAGCAGCTACCCGGGACTAGCGGGGGGGTCTAACACCGGGGAGCTGTTTTTT.

CDR3 sequence: CASSEDRSNQPQHF. The CDR3 nucleotides are TGTGCCAGCAGTGAGGACAGATCGAATCAGCCCCAGCATTTT. This chain connects TRBV6-1 to TRBJ1-5, with a possible D match to TRBD1 (6 bases). Germline CDR1 MNHNS, CDR2 SASEGT. Between the trimmed V and J ends, which lost 3 bases and 4 bases, there was a span of 10 bases. The CDR3 loop spans 14 amino acids.

The CDR3 region is CASSQDLGLDYGYTF. In nucleotides, the CDR3 is TGTGCCAGCAGCCAAGATCTGGGGCTTGACTATGGCTACACCTTC. The chain carries TRBV14 and TRBJ1-2; maybe TRBD1 (5 bases). This CDR3 comprises 15 residues. V shed 0 bases and J shed 3 bases, with 11 bases lying between them. Germline CDR1 and CDR2: SGHDN and FVKESK.

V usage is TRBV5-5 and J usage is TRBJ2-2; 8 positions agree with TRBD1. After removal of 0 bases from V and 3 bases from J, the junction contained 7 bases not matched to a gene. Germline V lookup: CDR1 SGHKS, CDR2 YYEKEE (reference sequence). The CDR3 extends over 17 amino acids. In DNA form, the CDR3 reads TGTGCCAGCAGCTTGGGAGACAGGGGTGGGGACACCGGGGAGCTGTTTTTT. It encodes CASSLGDRGGDTGELFF.

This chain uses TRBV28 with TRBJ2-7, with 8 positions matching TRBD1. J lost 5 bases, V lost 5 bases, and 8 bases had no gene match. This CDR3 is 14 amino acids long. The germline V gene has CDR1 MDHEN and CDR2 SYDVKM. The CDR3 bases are TGTGCCAGCAGTCCCCGGACAGGGTACGACGAGCAGTACTTC. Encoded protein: CASSPRTGYDEQYF.

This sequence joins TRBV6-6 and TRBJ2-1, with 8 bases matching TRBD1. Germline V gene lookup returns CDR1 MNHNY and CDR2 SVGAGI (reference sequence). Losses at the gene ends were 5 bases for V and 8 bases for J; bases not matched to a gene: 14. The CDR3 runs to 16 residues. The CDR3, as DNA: TGTGCCAGCAGTCCGTTCCTGCGGACAGGGAGGCATGAGCAGTTCTTC. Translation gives CASSPFLRTGRHEQFF.

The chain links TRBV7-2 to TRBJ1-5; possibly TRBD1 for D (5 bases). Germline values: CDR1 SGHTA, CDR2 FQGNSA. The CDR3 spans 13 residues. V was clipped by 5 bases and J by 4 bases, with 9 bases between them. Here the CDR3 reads CASSIRGNQPQHF. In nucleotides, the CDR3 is TGTGCCAGCAGCATAAGGGGAAATCAGCCCCAGCATTTT. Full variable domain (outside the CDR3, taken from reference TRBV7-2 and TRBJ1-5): GAGVSQSPSNKVTEKGKDVELRCDPISGHTALYWYRQSLGQGLEFLIYFQGNSAPDKSGLPSDRFSAERTGGSVSTLTIQRTQQEDSAVYLCASSIRGNQPQHFGDGTRLSIL.

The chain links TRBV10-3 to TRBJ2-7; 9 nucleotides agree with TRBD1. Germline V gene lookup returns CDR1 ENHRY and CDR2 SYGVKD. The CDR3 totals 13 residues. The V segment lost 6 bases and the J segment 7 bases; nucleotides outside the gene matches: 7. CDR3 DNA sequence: TGTGCCATCAGCCCGGGACAGGGTGGGGAGCAGTACTTC. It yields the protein CAISPGQGGEQYF.

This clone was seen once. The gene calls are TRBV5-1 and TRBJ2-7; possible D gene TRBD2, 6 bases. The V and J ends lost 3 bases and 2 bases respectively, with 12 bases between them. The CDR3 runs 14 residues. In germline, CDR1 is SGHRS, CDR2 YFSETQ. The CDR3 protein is CASSSGTVAYEQYF. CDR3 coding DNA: TGCGCCAGCAGCTCAGGGACTGTAGCCTACGAGCAGTACTTC.

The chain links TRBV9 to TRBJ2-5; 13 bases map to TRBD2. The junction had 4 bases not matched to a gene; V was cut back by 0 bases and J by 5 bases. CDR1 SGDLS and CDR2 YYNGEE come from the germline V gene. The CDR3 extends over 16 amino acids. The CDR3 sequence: CASSVGGTSGEETQYF. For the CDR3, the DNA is TGTGCCAGCAGCGTAGGGGGGACTAGCGGGGAGGAGACCCAGTACTTC.

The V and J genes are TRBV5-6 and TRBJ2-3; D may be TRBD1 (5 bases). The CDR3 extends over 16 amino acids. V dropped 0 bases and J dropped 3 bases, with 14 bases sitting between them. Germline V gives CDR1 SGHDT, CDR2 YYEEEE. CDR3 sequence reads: CASSLVIAGWTDTQYF. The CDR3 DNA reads TGTGCCAGCAGCTTGGTGATTGCAGGGTGGACAGATACGCAGTATTTT.